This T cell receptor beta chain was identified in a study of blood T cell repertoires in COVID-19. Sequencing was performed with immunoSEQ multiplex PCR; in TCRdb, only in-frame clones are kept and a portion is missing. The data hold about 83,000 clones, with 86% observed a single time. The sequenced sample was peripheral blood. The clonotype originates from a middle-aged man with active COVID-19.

CDR3 residues: CASSLLGLYYGYTF. Here the CDR3 DNA reads TGTGCCAGCAGTTTATTGGGACTGTACTATGGCTACACCTTC. The V and J genes are TRBV28 and TRBJ1-2, with D perhaps TRBD1 (5 bases). The CDR3 runs to 14 residues. Germline V lookup: CDR1 MDHEN, CDR2 SYDVKM. V was clipped by 1 base and J by 3 bases, with 9 bases between them.